A single sample is the source of the 27 T cell receptor beta chains below, sequenced in a study of OX40 agonist ivuxolimab in advanced cancers. Repertoires were generated with immunoSEQ multiplex PCR, while TCRdb's copy carries only in-frame clones and drops some. Among tens of thousands of clones listed, over 70% were seen once. The sample here was CD4+ or CD8+ T cells sorted from blood, taken in a trial of the OX40 agonist ivuxolimab. These receptors were taken from an adult with an advanced solid tumor such as melanoma, head and neck, liver or kidney cancer.

The rearrangement joins TRBV15 to TRBJ1-1; possible D gene TRBD1, 5 bases. Germline-derived CDR1 and CDR2 are LNHNV and YYDKDF (reference sequence). CDR3 size: 15 residues. Trimming cost V 2 bases and J 1 base, with 11 bases left between them. The CDR3 DNA follows: TGTGCCACCAGCAGAAGAGCAGGGAGGAACACTGAAGCTTTCTTT. Protein: CATSRRAGRNTEAFF.

The chain links TRBV28 to TRBJ2-7; perhaps TRBD1 as D (5 bases). Trimming took 5 bases from V and 0 from J, leaving 14 bases between them. Germline-derived CDR1 and CDR2 are MDHEN and SYDVKM. The CDR3 has 15 residues. CDR3 nucleotide sequence: TGTGCCAGCAGTCCTGGACACGGTAGCTCCTACGAGCAGTACGTC. It yields the protein CASSPGHGSSYEQYV.

The chain uses TRBV2 and TRBJ1-5; TRBD1 matches at 9 bases. The length of the CDR3 is 14 residues. Germline V gives CDR1 SNHLY, CDR2 FYNNEI. J lost 5 bases, V lost 6 bases, and 5 bases had no gene match. CDR3 sequence (DNA): TGTGCCAGCAGGGGGGGACAGGGCTATCAGCCCCAGCATTTT. Protein product: CASRGGQGYQPQHF.

This sequence joins TRBV19 and TRBJ2-7; maybe TRBD1 (5 bases). CDR3 size: 13 residues. CDR1 LNHDA and CDR2 SQIVND come from the germline V gene (reference sequence). The V and J ends lost 3 bases and 3 bases respectively, with 9 bases between them. CDR3 sequence (DNA): TGTGCCAGTAGTATGGGGCGGCACTACGAGCAGTACGTC. Encoded protein: CASSMGRHYEQYV.

The chain has TRBV6-5 and TRBJ1-1, with 7 bases that match TRBD1. Germline V lookup: CDR1 MNHEY, CDR2 SVGAGI. The V gene end was trimmed by 0 bases and the J gene end by 13 bases; junction bases not matched to a gene: 5. The CDR3 has 12 residues. The CDR3 loop is CASSYSQGRHFF. The CDR3 DNA is TGTGCCAGCAGTTACTCACAGGGGCGGCATTTCTTT.

The chain has TRBV6-1 and TRBJ1-6; D perhaps matches TRBD1 (5 bases). There are 14 residues in the CDR3. Germline CDR1 and CDR2: MNHNS and SASEGT. Trimming left V 3 bases short and J 9 bases short, with 12 bases between. The DNA for the CDR3 is TGTGCCAGCAGTGAGTATGGGGCGAGTTCACCCCTCCACTTT. It is translated as CASSEYGASSPLHF.

This clone was detected only once. The V gene is TRBV7-9, the J gene TRBJ2-6; tentative D call: TRBD1 (6 bases). Per the germline V gene, CDR1 is SEHNR and CDR2 is FQNEAQ (reference sequence). The CDR3 is 16 residues long. V was pared by 3 bases and J by 5 bases, with 14 bases between. For the CDR3, the DNA is TGTGCCAGCAGCTTTTCCCCGAGGGGGAGGGCCAACGTCCTGACTTTC. Amino acid sequence: CASSFSPRGRANVLTF.

The table lists this clone with a count of one. The chain combines TRBV29-1 with TRBJ2-2; D is unresolved. The ends were cut back, 0 bases at V and 0 bases at J, with 8 bases in the middle. This CDR3 contains 15 residues. CDR1 and CDR2 from the germline V gene are SQVTM and ANQGSEA. In DNA form, the CDR3 reads TGCAGCGTTGAAGAAAGGGCGTCGAACACCGGGGAGCTGTTTTTT. Amino acid sequence: CSVEERASNTGELFF.

J is TRBJ1-5 and V is TRBV28; 8 positions match TRBD1. This CDR3 region has 13 residues. Germline CDR1 MDHEN, CDR2 SYDVKM. Losses at the gene ends were 11 bases for V and 4 bases for J; bases not matched to a gene: 7. The CDR3 bases are TGTGCCGGGGGACAGGCAGCGAATCAGCCCCAGCATTTT. Encoded protein: CAGGQAANQPQHF. Full variable domain (remainder filled in from reference TRBV28 and TRBJ1-5): DVKVTQSSRYLVKRTGEKVFLECVQDMDHENMFWYRQDPGLGLRLIYFSYDVKMKEKGDIPEGYSVSREKKERFSLILESASTNQTSMYLCAGGQAANQPQHFGDGTRLSIL.

The chain has TRBV5-5 and TRBJ2-7; no clear D. V dropped 2 bases and J dropped 6 bases, with 9 bases sitting between them. Looked up from germline, CDR1 is SGHKS and CDR2 is YYEKEE (reference sequence). The CDR3 consists of 12 residues. The CDR3 nucleotides are TGTGCCAGCAGCTTAACGGTGGGCGAGCAGTACGTC. Amino acids: CASSLTVGEQYV.

V usage is TRBV5-4 and J usage is TRBJ1-1, with TRBD1 as a possible D gene (5 bases). Germline V gives CDR1 SGHNT, CDR2 YYREEE (reference sequence). V shed 1 base and J shed 3 bases, with 19 bases lying between them. The CDR3 spans 17 residues. The CDR3 here is CASSLLRTRLGDTEAFF. CDR3 nucleotide sequence: TGTGCCAGCAGCTTGCTAAGGACAAGGCTGGGGGACACTGAAGCTTTCTTT.

This clone was seen a few times. This chain connects TRBV28 to TRBJ2-5; TRBD2 might be the D (5 bases). Germline V lookup: CDR1 MDHEN, CDR2 SYDVKM. This CDR3 is built from 15 residues. The germline V and J ends were trimmed by 7 bases and 1 base, with 16 bases remaining between them. The DNA of the CDR3 is TGTGCCAGCAACCCTAACTACGGGATCCAAGAGACCCAGTACTTC. Protein sequence: CASNPNYGIQETQYF. Looking up the rest from reference TRBV28 and TRBJ2-5 gives the full variable domain: DVKVTQSSRYLVKRTGEKVFLECVQDMDHENMFWYRQDPGLGLRLIYFSYDVKMKEKGDIPEGYSVSREKKERFSLILESASTNQTSMYLCASNPNYGIQETQYFGPGTRLLVL.

The chain has TRBV5-6 and TRBJ2-1, with D tentatively TRBD1 (5 bases). The CDR3 runs 12 residues. The V end lost 4 bases, the J end lost 10 bases, and 12 bases lay between the germline ends. In germline, CDR1 is SGHDT, CDR2 YYEEEE. The CDR3, as DNA: TGTGCCAGCAGCAGAGGACATCCAGAGCAGTTCTTC. Encoded protein: CASSRGHPEQFF.

The gene calls are TRBV10-3 and TRBJ2-3, with a possible D match to TRBD2 (7 bases). This CDR3 is built from 16 residues. CDR1 is ENHRY, CDR2 SYGVKD, per germline. The ends were cut back, 2 bases at V and 5 bases at J, with 17 bases in the middle. CDR3 DNA sequence: TGTGCCATCAGTGAGCCAATGGGGGGGCCTGTAGATACGCAGTATTTT. Protein sequence: CAISEPMGGPVDTQYF.

This chain links TRBV7-8 with TRBJ2-5, with D possibly TRBD2 on 6 matching bases. V was shortened by 2 bases and J by 0 bases, with 10 bases between the two germline ends. Germline CDR1 is SGHVS and CDR2 is FQNEAQ. There are 15 residues in the CDR3. The CDR3 nucleotides read TGTGCCAGCAGCTTATCTCGGAGGGACCAAGAGACCCAGTACTTC. It is translated as CASSLSRRDQETQYF.

The rearrangement uses TRBV4-2 and TRBJ2-5, with D unresolved. The CDR3 totals 12 residues. Germline-derived CDR1 and CDR2 are LGHNA and YNFKEQ. V gave up 1 base and J gave up 5 bases, with 5 bases separating them. The CDR3 region has the DNA TGTGCCAGCAGCCAAGGCACGGAGACCCAGTACTTC. Translated: CASSQGTETQYF.

This rearrangement joins TRBV19 to TRBJ2-5, with 7 bases fitting TRBD1. With V trimmed by 5 bases and J by 2 bases, 11 bases remained unmatched. This CDR3 is 16 amino acids long. Germline values: CDR1 LNHDA, CDR2 SQIVND (reference sequence). The CDR3 DNA sequence: TGTGCCAGTAGTCAGTACTGGGACAGCCATCAAGAGACCCAGTACTTC. It translates to CASSQYWDSHQETQYF. Full variable domain (missing parts from reference TRBV19 and TRBJ2-5): DGGITQSPKYLFRKEGQNVTLSCEQNLNHDAMYWYRQDPGQGLRLIYYSQIVNDFQKGDIAEGYSVSREKKESFPLTVTSAQKNPTAFYLCASSQYWDSHQETQYFGPGTRLLVL.

V is TRBV18 and J is TRBJ1-2; possible D gene TRBD1, 6 bases. The germline V and J ends were trimmed by 5 bases and 7 bases, with 20 bases remaining between them. Germline CDR1 reads KGHSH; CDR2 reads LQKENI. The CDR3 sequence is 15 residues long. The CDR3 spells CASSSEQLGTFGYTF. The CDR3 coding sequence is TGTGCCAGCTCATCAGAACAGCTCGGGACATTTGGCTACACCTTC.

This chain links TRBV6-5 with TRBJ2-7; TRBD2 agrees at 9 bases. This CDR3 contains 15 residues. V was clipped by 6 bases and J by 5 bases; unmatched bases: 11. Per germline, CDR1 MNHEY and CDR2 SVGAGI. For the CDR3, the DNA is TGTGCCAGCAGACTTATGGCGGGAGGGATGGACGAGCAGTACTTC. This codes for CASRLMAGGMDEQYF.

The chain has TRBV15 and TRBJ1-2; D is possibly TRBD1 (5 bases). Germline-derived CDR1 and CDR2 are LNHNV and YYDKDF (reference sequence). V was cut by 2 bases and J by 13 bases, with 26 bases left in between. The CDR3 spans 16 residues. The CDR3 protein is CATSRYRGSGPIVCTF. As DNA, the CDR3 is TGTGCCACCAGCAGATATAGGGGCTCGGGACCGATTGTTTGCACCTTC. The full variable domain, completed using reference TRBV15 and TRBJ1-2, is DAMVIQNPRYQVTQFGKPVTLSCSQTLNHNVMYWYQQKSSQAPKLLFHYYDKDFNNEADTPDNFQSRRPNTSFCFLDIRSPGLGDTAMYLCATSRYRGSGPIVCTFGSGTRLTVV.

V is TRBV11-3 and J is TRBJ2-3; 7 bases match TRBD2. Germline values: CDR1 SGHNT, CDR2 YENEEA. V shed 3 bases and J 4 bases; nucleotides not matched to a gene: 4. The CDR3 spans 14 residues. CDR3 in amino acids: CASSFSGGSDTQYF. DNA of the CDR3: TGTGCCAGCAGCTTCTCGGGGGGATCAGATACGCAGTATTTT.

This rearrangement joins TRBV28 to TRBJ1-3; D gene uncertain. V gave up 6 bases and J gave up 0 bases, with 12 bases separating them. From germline, CDR1 is MDHEN and CDR2 SYDVKM. The CDR3 is made up of 15 amino acids. DNA for the CDR3: TGTGCCAGCAGCCCGGGAAGGCTCTCTGGAAACACCATATATTTT. Amino acids: CASSPGRLSGNTIYF.

The chain uses TRBV5-6 and TRBJ2-4; 9 bases line up with TRBD1. Trimming took 4 bases from V and 7 from J; bases not matched to a gene: 6. Germline-derived CDR1 and CDR2 are SGHDT and YYEEEE. The CDR3 contains 14 residues. The CDR3 bases are TGTGCCAGCAGCCCTGGGACAGGGAGGAACATTCAGTACTTC. This gives the protein CASSPGTGRNIQYF.

The count of this clone is one. The chain uses TRBV28 and TRBJ1-2; D is unclear. Trimming took 5 bases from V and 4 from J, leaving 8 bases between them. This CDR3 has 12 amino acids. Looked up from germline, CDR1 is MDHEN and CDR2 is SYDVKM. CDR3 protein: CASSAYSYGYTF. In DNA, the CDR3 is TGTGCCAGCAGTGCGTACAGCTATGGCTACACCTTC.

Here the CDR3 DNA reads TGCGCCAGCGCGAGGACAGGGGGTTTATGTCATCAGTATTTT. It encodes CASARTGGLCHQYF. The V gene is TRBV10-1, the J gene TRBJ2-3; TRBD1 agrees at 10 bases. V shed 8 bases, J shed 12 bases, and the junction held 14 bases outside the gene matches. Germline V CDR1 and CDR2: WNHNN, SYGVQD (reference sequence). The CDR3 has 14 residues.

The chain has TRBV19 and TRBJ2-5; D unresolved. Germline assignment: CDR1 LNHDA and CDR2 SQIVND (reference sequence). V was shortened by 3 bases and J by 1 base, with 6 bases between the two germline ends. The CDR3 length is 13 residues. Here the CDR3 DNA reads TGTGCCAGTAGTATCAGGCGCCAAGAGACCCAGTACTTC. This translates into CASSIRRQETQYF.

CDR3 DNA sequence: TGTGCCAGCAGCGCAGGACTAGTCGGTGCCAATGAGCAGTTCTTC. Protein: CASSAGLVGANEQFF. The chain links TRBV9 to TRBJ2-1, with 7 bases aligning to TRBD2. The CDR3 sequence is 15 residues long. Trimming took 3 bases from V and 6 from J; bases not matched to a gene: 9. CDR1 is SGDLS, CDR2 YYNGEE, per germline.